Sequencing of this T cell receptor beta chain was carried out in a study of shared clonotypes between healthy human individuals (TCRdb year 2020). In the study overall: A couple of women and a few men aged 18 to 49 years were included in the cohort. For each donor, CD4 naive and CD4 memory were each given three plates, CD8 naive was given two plates, and CD8 memory was given one plate. To estimate repertoire size and how much clonotypes are shared between individuals, the study performed deep sequencing of blood TCR repertoires from about 5 healthy adults. To increase sequencing depth and limit assay-specific biases, TCR repertoire library preparation and sequencing were carried out by different laboratories using diverse techniques. Leukapheresis yielded between about 0.94 and 9.5 billion PBMCs per donor. On the study overall, not on this receptor specifically: Naive subsets generally had larger estimated clonotype richness than memory subsets. Incomplete sequencing was indicated by rarefaction of sorted-subset datasets, despite the large sequencing depth. Because the study included only a small number of donors, the genetic and exposure-history diversity represented was limited. Sampling was restricted to blood, and TCR repertoires in tissues likely differ from the TCR repertoires found in blood. Sharing across several donors was observed for approximately 5% of naive CD4, under 4% of naive CD8, about 2.3% of memory CD4, and less than 0.45% of memory CD8 clonotypes. Pairwise subsampling indicated that sequencing depth was expected to affect the degree of clonotype sharing among donors. Compared with non-shared clonotypes, the clonotypes found in all four sorted-subset donors had higher generation probabilities.

The germline V gene provides CDR1 MDHEN and CDR2 SYDVKM. The V and J ends are trimmed by 4 bases and 2 bases, leaving 12 bases between them. The CDR3 sequence holds 15 residues, the cysteine and phenylalanine included. Only the CDR3 portion is preserved as DNA: 45 bases, with reading frame beginning at the first base. The donors were healthy, HIV-negative adults who had no recently reported acute infections or vaccinations. Every donor was a Caucasian adult living in Nashville, Tennessee, USA. CD8 memory samples were composed of magnetically selected CD45RO+ cells combined with CCR7-negative CD45RA+ effector memory (TemRA) cells. Blood was obtained by leukapheresis, after which PBMCs were separated by Ficoll-Histopaque density gradient centrifugation and cryopreserved in liquid nitrogen vapor phase. Analytical flow cytometry was used to check the purity and quantity of each magnetically sorted T cell population. From each sorted fraction, genomic DNA was isolated and quantified by UV absorbance on a Nanodrop 2000c.

Using the deep immunoSEQ assay, multiplex PCR amplified TCR CDR3 regions from genomic DNA. Genomic DNA extracted from each cell subset was distributed evenly over all wells of several immunoSEQ 96-well plates, and each plate served as one replicate. Each replicate PCR for sorted subsets received roughly 200 ng genomic DNA, equal to tens of thousands of T cell genomes. The purified libraries were quantified using a Qubit 3.0 fluorometer, sized with a Bioanalyzer 2100, and then quantified again using the KAPA Library Quantification kit. Every immunoSEQ 96-well plate was sequenced on a separate single-read 150-cycle Illumina NextSeq 550 flow cell. In the paper's pipeline: Because the immunoSEQ output held only junctional sequences and lacked quality scores, the filtering could not match the filtering applied to full-length reads. To assign V/J genes and CDR3, sequences were annotated using PyIR, a Python wrapper for IgBLAST v1.9, with IMGT germline references. Reads were filtered out if the reads had weak V/J assignments (E-value above 1e-6), no CDR3, stop codons, out-of-frame junctions, or ambiguous translated residues. V3J clonotypes were defined by identical inferred V gene, J gene, and CDR3 amino acid sequence. Percentage overlap between repertoires was computed as shared unique clonotypes divided by the size of the smaller repertoire. Three approaches were used to assess repertoire richness: RTK rarefaction, the Chao1 estimator, and Recon v2.1 estimates of unobserved clonotypes. OLGA was used to compute generation probabilities for all TCRbeta clonotypes that the gDNA method yielded from several donors. Imported from immuneACCESS, the table was reduced by TCRdb to in-frame sequences with V and J called. These copies leave out some clones; in studies compared against another copy, an unresolved V gene accounts for under half, and the cause of the remainder is not known. V and J calls and clone size are as listed in that table; D and trimming were resolved from the DNA. This sample has around 690,000 clones in its table, and 90% of those were observed once. Around a third of the sample is taken by the ten largest.

Points on this clone: It has no known antigen specificity. Base qualities are not at hand, and no much larger clone is one base apart.

The source is a man between 18 and 35 years old in good health. Some clones in this sample may be carry-over from other donors' samples. The sample consisted of memory CD8+ T cells from PBMCs. Read against the paper, the sample's cell subset or site label means: CD45RO+ cells pooled with CCR7-negative TemRA cells. The sequence joins TRBV28 to TRBJ1-3; possibly the D gene is TRBD1, per 5 matching bases. The nucleotide sequence reads as follows: TGTGCCAGCAGTTCCCAGGGCGGCCCTGGAAACACCATATATTTT. Its translation reads: CASSSQGGPGNTIYF.